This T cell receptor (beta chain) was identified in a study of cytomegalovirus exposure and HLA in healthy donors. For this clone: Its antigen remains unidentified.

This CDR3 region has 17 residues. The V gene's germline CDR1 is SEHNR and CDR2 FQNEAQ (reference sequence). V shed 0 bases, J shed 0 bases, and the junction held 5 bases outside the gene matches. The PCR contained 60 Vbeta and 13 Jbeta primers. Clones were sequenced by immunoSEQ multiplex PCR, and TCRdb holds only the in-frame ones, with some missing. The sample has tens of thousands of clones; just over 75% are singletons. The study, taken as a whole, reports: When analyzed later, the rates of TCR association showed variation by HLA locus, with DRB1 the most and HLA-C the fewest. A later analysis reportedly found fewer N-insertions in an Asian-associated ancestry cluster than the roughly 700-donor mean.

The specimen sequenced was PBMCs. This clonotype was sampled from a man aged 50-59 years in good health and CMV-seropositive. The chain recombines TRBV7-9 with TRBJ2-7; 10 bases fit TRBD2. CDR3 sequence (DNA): TGTGCCAGCAGCTTAGCGACTAGCGGGCTCAGCTCCTACGAGCAGTACTTC. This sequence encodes CASSLATSGLSSYEQYF.